The sequence of this T cell receptor (beta chain) was determined in a study of T cell repertoires in cytomegalovirus infection (dated by TCRdb to about 2019). Study-wide context: Alongside well-studied HLA-B-restricted epitopes, the peptide stimulations were aimed at recently identified HLA-C-restricted CMV epitopes, whose presentation resists viral immunomodulation. Because public TCR beta signatures pointed to carriage of CMV infection together with the matching HLA type, the HLA type of each donor mattered for the analysis. Overall study results and their limits: Cumulative frequency of public TCR beta family members discriminated carriers of CMV infection plus the relevant HLA type in this cohort and an independent approximately 350-donor cohort. In the ex vivo response, HLA-C-restricted CMV-specific TCR beta clonotypes were dominant, and in two of eight donors the single most frequent clonotype came from this HLA-C-restricted group.

The germline V gene encodes CDR1 MNHEY and CDR2 SVGAGI. The CDR3 holds 14 amino acids from the cysteine to the phenylalanine. Solely the CDR3 DNA is kept, with 42 bases framed from the first base. At the junction V is shortened by 4 bases and J by 5 bases, with 11 bases in between. The sequencing machine was an Illumina HiSeq 1500. The public reads were run again by TCRdb, first through fastp at Q25 and then through MiXCR, and only productive beta chains were kept. CDR3 protein duplicates are merged, each entry listing the most common genes and DNA. The sample yields around 500,000 distinct CDR3 sequences; roughly 46% were counted once. About 45% of the sample comes from the top ten. Regarding this clonotype: It lacks a known antigen. No much larger clonotype is one base removed from it; base qualities were not supplied.

The intended sense of this specimen's treatment or condition label: in vitro stimulation with specific CMV peptide epitopes to enrich CMV-specific T cells. The specimen was cultured PBMCs, collected from culture after CMV antigen stimulation. The sequence joins TRBV6-5 to TRBJ1-4; the D region possibly corresponds to TRBD1 (5 bases align). This TCR derives from a human donor in good health (CMV status not recorded). Some clones in this sample may be carry-over from other donors' samples. The CDR3 reads CASSSARGNEKLFF. The nucleotides read TGTGCCAGCAGTTCCGCTAGGGGAAATGAAAAACTGTTTTTT.